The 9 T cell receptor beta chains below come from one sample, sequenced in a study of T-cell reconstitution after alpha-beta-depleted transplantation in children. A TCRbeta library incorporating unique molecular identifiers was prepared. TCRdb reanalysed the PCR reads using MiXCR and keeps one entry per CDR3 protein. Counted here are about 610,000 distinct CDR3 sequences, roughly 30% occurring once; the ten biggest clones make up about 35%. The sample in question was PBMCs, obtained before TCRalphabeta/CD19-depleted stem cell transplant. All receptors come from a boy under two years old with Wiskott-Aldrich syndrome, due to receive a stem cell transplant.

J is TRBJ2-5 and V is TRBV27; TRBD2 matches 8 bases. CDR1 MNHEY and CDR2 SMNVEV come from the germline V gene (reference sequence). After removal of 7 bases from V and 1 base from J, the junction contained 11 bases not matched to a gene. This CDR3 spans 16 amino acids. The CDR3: CASNLLAGGPQETQYF. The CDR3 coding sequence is TGTGCCAGCAATCTTTTGGCGGGAGGTCCCCAAGAGACCCAGTACTTC.

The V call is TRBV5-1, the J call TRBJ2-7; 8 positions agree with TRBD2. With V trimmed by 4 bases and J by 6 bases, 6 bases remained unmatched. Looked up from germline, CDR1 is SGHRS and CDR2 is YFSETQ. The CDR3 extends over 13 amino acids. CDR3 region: CASSRTGGTEQYF. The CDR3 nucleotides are TGCGCCAGCAGCCGGACGGGGGGGACCGAGCAGTACTTC.

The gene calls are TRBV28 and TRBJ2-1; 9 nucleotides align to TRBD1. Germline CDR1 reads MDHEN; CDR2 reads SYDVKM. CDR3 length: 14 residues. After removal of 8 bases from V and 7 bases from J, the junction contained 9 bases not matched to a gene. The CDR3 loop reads CASLTGGAGNEQFF. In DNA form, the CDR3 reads TGTGCCAGCCTAACAGGGGGCGCGGGTAATGAGCAGTTCTTC.

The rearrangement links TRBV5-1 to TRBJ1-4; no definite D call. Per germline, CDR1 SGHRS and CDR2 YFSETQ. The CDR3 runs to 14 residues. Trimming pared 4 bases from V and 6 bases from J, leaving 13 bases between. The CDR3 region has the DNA TGCGCCAGCAGCCCCGAAGGAGTTTATGAAAAACTGTTTTTT. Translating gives CASSPEGVYEKLFF.

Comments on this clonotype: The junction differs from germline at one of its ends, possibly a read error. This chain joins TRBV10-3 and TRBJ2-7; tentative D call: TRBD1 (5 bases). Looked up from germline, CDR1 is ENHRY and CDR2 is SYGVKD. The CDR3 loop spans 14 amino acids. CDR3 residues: CAISESGLSYEHYF. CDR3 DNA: TGTGCCATCAGTGAGTCGGGGCTTTCCTACGAGCATTACTTC.

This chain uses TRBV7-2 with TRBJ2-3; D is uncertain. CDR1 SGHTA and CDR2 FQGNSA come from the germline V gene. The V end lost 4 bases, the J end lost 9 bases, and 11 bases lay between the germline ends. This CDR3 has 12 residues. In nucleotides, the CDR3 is TGTGCCAGCAGCTCAACCCGTCAAACGCAGTATTTT. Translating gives CASSSTRQTQYF.

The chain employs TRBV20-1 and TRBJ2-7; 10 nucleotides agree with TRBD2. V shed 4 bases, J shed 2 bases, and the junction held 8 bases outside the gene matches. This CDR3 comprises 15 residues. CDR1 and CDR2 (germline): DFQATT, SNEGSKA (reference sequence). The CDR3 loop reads CSAKTLAGVPYEQYF. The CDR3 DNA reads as TGCAGTGCTAAAACTCTAGCGGGAGTCCCCTACGAGCAGTACTTC.

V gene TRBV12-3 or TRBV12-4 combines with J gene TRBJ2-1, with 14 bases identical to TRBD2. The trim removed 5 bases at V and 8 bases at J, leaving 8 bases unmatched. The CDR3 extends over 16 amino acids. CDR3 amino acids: CASSTGTSGRIDEQFF. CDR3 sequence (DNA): TGTGCCAGCAGTACAGGGACTAGCGGGAGAATCGATGAGCAGTTCTTC.

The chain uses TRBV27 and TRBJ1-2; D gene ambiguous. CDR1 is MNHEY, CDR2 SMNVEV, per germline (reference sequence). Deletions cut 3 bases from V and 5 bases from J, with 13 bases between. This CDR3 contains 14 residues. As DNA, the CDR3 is TGTGCCAGCAGTTTTGCCATTGGAGGGTATGGCTACACCTTC. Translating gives CASSFAIGGYGYTF.